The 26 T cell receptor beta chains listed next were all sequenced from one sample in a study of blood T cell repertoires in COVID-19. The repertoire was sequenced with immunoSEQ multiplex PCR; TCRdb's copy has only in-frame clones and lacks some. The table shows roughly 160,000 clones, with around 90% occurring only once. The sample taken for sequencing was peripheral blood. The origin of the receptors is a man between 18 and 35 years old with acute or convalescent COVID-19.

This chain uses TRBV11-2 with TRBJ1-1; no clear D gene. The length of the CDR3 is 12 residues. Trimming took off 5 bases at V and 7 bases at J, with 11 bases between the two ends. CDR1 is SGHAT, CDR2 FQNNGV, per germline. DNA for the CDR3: TGTGCCAGCAGCCCGAGGGCGGTTGAAGCTTTCTTT. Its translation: CASSPRAVEAFF.

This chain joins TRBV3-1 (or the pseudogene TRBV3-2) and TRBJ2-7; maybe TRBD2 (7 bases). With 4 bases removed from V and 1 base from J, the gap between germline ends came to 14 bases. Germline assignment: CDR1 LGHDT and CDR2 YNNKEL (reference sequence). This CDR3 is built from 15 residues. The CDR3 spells CASSLMGGLSYEQYF. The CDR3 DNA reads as TGTGCCAGCAGCCTTATGGGGGGGCTGTCCTACGAGCAGTACTTC.

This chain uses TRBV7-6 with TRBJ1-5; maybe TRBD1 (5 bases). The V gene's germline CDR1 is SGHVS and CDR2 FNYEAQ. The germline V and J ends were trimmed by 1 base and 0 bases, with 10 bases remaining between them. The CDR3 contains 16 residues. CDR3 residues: CASSLGTRYSNQPQHF. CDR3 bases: TGTGCCAGCAGCTTAGGGACACGATATAGCAATCAGCCCCAGCATTTT. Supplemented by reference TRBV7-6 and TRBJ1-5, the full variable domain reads GAGVSQSPRYKVTKRGQDVALRCDPISGHVSLYWYRQALGQGPEFLTYFNYEAQQDKSGLPNDRFSAERPEGSISTLTIQRTEQRDSAMYRCASSLGTRYSNQPQHFGDGTRLSIL.

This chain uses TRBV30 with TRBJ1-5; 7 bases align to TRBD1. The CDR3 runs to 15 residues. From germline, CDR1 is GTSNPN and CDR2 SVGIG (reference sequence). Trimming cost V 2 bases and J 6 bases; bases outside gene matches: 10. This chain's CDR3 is CAWSPDRVGFQPQHF. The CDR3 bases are TGTGCCTGGAGTCCCGACAGGGTGGGGTTTCAGCCCCAGCATTTT.

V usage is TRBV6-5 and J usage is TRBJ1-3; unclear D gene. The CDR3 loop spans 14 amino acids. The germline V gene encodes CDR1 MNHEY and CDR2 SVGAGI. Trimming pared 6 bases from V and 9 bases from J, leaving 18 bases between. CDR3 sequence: CASSPIRGDGTIYF. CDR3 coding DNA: TGTGCCAGCAGCCCGATCCGAGGAGATGGCACCATATATTTT.

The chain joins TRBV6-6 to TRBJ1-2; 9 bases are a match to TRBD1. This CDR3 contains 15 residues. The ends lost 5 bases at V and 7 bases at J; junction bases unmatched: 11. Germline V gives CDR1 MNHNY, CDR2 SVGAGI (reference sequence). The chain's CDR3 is CASSPPGQGSFGYTF. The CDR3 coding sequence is TGTGCCAGCAGTCCACCGGGACAGGGATCTTTTGGCTACACCTTC.

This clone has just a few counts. The CDR3 protein is CASSAGSTGAQHF. DNA for the CDR3: TGTGCCAGTAGTGCCGGGTCGACAGGGGCCCAGCATTTT. The V gene is TRBV19, the J gene TRBJ1-5; TRBD1 aligns across 8 bases. With 5 bases clipped from V and 11 bases from J, the junction kept 8 bases outside the gene matches. Per the germline V gene, CDR1 is LNHDA and CDR2 is SQIVND (reference sequence). The CDR3 has 13 amino acids.

The CDR3 loop is CASSQDLTGVSNQPQHF. The CDR3 nucleotides read TGCGCCAGCAGCCAAGATCTGACAGGCGTTAGCAATCAGCCCCAGCATTTT. The genes are TRBV4-1 and TRBJ1-5, with D maybe TRBD1 (6 bases). Germline V gene sequence: CDR1 MGHRA, CDR2 YSYEKL. The V end lost 0 bases, the J end lost 0 bases, and 12 bases lay between the germline ends. CDR3 size: 17 residues.

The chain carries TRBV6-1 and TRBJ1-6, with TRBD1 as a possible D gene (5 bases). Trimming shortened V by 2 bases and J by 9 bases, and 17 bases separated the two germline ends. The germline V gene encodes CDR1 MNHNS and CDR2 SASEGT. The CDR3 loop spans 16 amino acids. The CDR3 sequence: CASSEINFYGGSPLHF. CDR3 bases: TGTGCCAGCAGTGAAATTAACTTCTACGGGGGTTCACCCCTCCACTTT.

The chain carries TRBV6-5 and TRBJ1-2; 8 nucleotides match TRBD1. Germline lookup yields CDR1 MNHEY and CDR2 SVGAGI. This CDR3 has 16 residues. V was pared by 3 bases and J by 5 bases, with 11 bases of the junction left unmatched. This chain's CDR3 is CASSYTMVDRAYGYTF. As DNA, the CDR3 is TGTGCCAGCAGTTATACAATGGTGGACAGGGCGTATGGCTACACCTTC.

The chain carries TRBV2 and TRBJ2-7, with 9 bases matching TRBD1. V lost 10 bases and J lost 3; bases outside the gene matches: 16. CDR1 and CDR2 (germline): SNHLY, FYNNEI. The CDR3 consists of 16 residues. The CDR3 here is CATTQSGTGRLYEQYF. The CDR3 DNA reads TGTGCCACCACGCAGAGTGGGACAGGGAGGCTCTACGAGCAGTACTTC.

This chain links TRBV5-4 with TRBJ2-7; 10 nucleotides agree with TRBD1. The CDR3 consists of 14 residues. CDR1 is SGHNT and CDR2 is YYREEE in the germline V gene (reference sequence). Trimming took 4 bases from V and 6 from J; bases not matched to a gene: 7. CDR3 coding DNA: TGTGCCAGCAGCACTGGCGGACAGGGGGGCGAGCAGTACTTC. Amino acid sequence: CASSTGGQGGEQYF.

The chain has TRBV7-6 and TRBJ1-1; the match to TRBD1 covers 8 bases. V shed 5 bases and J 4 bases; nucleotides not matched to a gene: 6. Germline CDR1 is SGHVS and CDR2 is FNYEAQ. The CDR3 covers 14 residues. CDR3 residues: CASSPGQGFTEAFF. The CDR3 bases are TGTGCCAGCAGCCCCGGACAGGGTTTCACTGAAGCTTTCTTT.

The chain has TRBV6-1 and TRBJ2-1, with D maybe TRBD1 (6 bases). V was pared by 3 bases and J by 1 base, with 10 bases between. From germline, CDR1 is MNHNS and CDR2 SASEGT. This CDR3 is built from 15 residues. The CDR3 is CASSEVDSSYNEQFF. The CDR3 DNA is TGTGCCAGCAGTGAGGTGGACAGTTCCTACAATGAGCAGTTCTTC.

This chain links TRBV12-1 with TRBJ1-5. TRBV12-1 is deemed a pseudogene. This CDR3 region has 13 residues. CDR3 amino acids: CASKRSHNQPQHF. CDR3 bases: TGTGCCAGCAAGAGGTCCCACAATCAGCCCCAGCATTTT.

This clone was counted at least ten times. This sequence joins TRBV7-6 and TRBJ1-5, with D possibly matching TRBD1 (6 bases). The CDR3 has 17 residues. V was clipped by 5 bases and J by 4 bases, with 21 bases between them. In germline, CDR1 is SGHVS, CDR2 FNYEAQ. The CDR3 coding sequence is TGTGCCAGCAGCCCCCGGGACGGACAGAACGTAAATCAGCCCCAGCATTTT. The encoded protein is CASSPRDGQNVNQPQHF. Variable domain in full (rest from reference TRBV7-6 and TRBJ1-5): GAGVSQSPRYKVTKRGQDVALRCDPISGHVSLYWYRQALGQGPEFLTYFNYEAQQDKSGLPNDRFSAERPEGSISTLTIQRTEQRDSAMYRCASSPRDGQNVNQPQHFGDGTRLSIL.

CDR3 sequence reads: CASSYSRGGNYGYTF. The CDR3 coding sequence is TGTGCCAGCAGTTACTCGAGGGGGGGTAACTATGGCTACACCTTC. The chain couples TRBV6-5 to TRBJ1-2; a weak D match, TRBD1 (6 bases). V gave up 0 bases and J gave up 1 base, with 9 bases separating them. The CDR3 contains 15 residues. Germline V gene lookup returns CDR1 MNHEY and CDR2 SVGAGI.

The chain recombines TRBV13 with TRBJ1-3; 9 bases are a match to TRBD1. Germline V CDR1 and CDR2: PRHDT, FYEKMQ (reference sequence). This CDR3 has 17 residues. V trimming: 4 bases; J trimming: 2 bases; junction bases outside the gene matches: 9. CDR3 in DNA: TGTGCCAGCAGCTCCTGGGACAGGGCCATTCCTGGAAACACCATATATTTT. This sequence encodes CASSSWDRAIPGNTIYF.

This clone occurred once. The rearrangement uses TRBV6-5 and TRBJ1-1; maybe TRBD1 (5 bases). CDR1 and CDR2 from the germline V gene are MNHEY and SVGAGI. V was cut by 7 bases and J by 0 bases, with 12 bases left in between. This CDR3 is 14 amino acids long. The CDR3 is CASMAGQMNTEAFF. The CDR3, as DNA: TGTGCCAGCATGGCAGGGCAGATGAACACTGAAGCTTTCTTT.

CDR3 DNA: TGTGCCAGCAGCCAAGATCGTCTAGCGGGAACTTCAGGGAAGACCCAGTACTTC. Protein product: CASSQDRLAGTSGKTQYF. V usage is TRBV4-2 and J usage is TRBJ2-5, with 9 bases lining up with TRBD2. Losses at the gene ends were 0 bases for V and 6 bases for J; bases not matched to a gene: 14. The CDR3 totals 18 residues. Per the germline V gene, CDR1 is LGHNA and CDR2 is YNFKEQ.

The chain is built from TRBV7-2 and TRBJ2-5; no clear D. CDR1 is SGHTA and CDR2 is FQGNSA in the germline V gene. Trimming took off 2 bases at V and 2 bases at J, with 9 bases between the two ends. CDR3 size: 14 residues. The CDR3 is CASSLLASQETQYF. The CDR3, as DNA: TGTGCCAGCAGCTTACTGGCATCGCAAGAGACCCAGTACTTC.

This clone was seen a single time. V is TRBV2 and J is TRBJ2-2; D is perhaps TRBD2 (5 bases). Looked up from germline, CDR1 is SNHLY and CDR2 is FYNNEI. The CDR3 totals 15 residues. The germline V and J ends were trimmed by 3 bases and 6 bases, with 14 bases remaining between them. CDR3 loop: CASSEEAAWSGELFF. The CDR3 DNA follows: TGTGCCAGCAGTGAGGAGGCAGCGTGGTCCGGGGAGCTGTTTTTT.

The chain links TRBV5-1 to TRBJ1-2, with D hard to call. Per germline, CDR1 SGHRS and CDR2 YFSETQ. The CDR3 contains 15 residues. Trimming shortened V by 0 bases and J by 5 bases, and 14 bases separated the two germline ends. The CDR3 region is CASSLADPRVYGYTF. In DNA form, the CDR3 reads TGCGCCAGCAGCTTGGCGGACCCGAGGGTTTATGGCTACACCTTC.

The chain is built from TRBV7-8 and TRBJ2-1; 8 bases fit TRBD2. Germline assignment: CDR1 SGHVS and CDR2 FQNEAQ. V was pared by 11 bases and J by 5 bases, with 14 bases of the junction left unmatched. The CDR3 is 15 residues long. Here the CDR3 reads CAPGPGGAGHNEQFF. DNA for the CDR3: TGTGCCCCGGGTCCCGGGGGGGCAGGTCACAATGAGCAGTTCTTC. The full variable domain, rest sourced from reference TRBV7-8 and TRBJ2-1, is GAGVSQSPRYKVAKRGQDVALRCDPISGHVSLFWYQQALGQGPEFLTYFQNEAQLDKSGLPSDRFFAERPEGSVSTLKIQRTQQEDSAVYLCAPGPGGAGHNEQFFGPGTRLTVL.

The CDR3: CASRRNDPDTQYF. The CDR3 nucleotides are TGTGCCAGCAGGAGGAACGATCCAGATACGCAGTATTTT. The chain has TRBV25-1 and TRBJ2-3; no clear D gene. The CDR3 covers 13 residues. The V and J ends lost 6 bases and 4 bases respectively, with 11 bases between them. Germline assignment: CDR1 MGHDK and CDR2 SYGVNS.

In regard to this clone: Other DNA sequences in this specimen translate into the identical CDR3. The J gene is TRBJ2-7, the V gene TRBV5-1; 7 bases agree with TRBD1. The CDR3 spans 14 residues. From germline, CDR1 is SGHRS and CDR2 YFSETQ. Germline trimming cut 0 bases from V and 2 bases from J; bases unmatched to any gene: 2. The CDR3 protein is CASSLGQGAYEQYF. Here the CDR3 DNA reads TGCGCCAGCAGCTTGGGACAGGGAGCCTACGAGCAGTACTTC. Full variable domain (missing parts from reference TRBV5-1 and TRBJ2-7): KAGVTQTPRYLIKTRGQQVTLSCSPISGHRSVSWYQQTPGQGLQFLFEYFSETQRNKGNFPGRFSGRQFSNSRSEMNVSTLELGDSALYLCASSLGQGAYEQYFGPGTRLTVT.